The T cell receptor (beta chain) described here comes from a study of cytomegalovirus exposure and HLA in healthy donors. Study conclusions and caveats: It was reportedly the case that the classifier diagnosed cytomegalovirus status with high specificity and sensitivity. The study labeled 150 to 200 TCR beta chains cytomegalovirus-associated. On later analysis, the bulk of CMV-associated TCR beta chains appeared to be HLA-restricted.

13 Jbeta primers and 60 Vbeta primers were used for the PCR. Only in-frame clones appear in the TCRdb table, and some are missing; sequencing was by immunoSEQ multiplex PCR. This sample has under 250,000 clones, with approximately 84% found just once. Looked up from germline, CDR1 is SGHRS and CDR2 is YFSETQ. V was shortened by 0 bases and J by 9 bases, with 13 bases between the two germline ends. The CDR3 contains 13 residues. With regard to this clone: Its cognate antigen is unknown.

The sequencing sample was made of PBMCs. This clonotype was sampled from a girl aged 2-10 years in good health and CMV-seronegative. This chain joins TRBV5-1 and TRBJ2-7, with a possible D match to TRBD1 (5 bases). The CDR3 protein is CASSLEGPLRQYF. Here the CDR3 DNA reads TGCGCCAGCAGCTTGGAGGGGCCCCTCCGGCAGTACTTC. The variable domain in full, completed from reference TRBV5-1 and TRBJ2-7, reads KAGVTQTPRYLIKTRGQQVTLSCSPISGHRSVSWYQQTPGQGLQFLFEYFSETQRNKGNFPGRFSGRQFSNSRSEMNVSTLELGDSALYLCASSLEGPLRQYFGPGTRLTVT.